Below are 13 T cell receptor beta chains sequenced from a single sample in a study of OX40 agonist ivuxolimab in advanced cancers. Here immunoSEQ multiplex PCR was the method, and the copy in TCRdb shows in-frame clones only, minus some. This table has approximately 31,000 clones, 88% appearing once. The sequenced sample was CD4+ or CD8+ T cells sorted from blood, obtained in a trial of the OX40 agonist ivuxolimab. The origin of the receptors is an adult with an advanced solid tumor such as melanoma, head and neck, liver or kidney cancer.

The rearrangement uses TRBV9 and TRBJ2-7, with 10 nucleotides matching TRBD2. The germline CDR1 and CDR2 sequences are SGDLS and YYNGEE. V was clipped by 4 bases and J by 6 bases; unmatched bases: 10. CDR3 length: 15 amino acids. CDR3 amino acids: CASSPLAGVPTEQYF. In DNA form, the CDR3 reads TGTGCCAGCAGCCCCCTAGCGGGGGTGCCCACCGAGCAGTACTTC.

CDR3 amino acids: CASQDRAGYLDTQYF. The DNA for the CDR3 is TGTGCCAGCCAGGACAGGGCGGGATACCTCGATACGCAGTATTTT. The chain combines TRBV28 with TRBJ2-3, with 8 bases fitting TRBD1. The length of the CDR3 is 15 residues. Losses at the gene ends were 8 bases for V and 6 bases for J; bases not matched to a gene: 13. Germline loops: CDR1 MDHEN, CDR2 SYDVKM.

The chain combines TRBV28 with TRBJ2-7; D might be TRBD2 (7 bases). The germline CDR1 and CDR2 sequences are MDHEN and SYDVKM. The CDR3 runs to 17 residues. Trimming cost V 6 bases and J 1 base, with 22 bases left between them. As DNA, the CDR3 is TGTGCCAGCAGGTTTTCCTCGGGGGGCCTTTCGTCCTACGAGCAGTACTTC. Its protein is CASRFSSGGLSSYEQYF.

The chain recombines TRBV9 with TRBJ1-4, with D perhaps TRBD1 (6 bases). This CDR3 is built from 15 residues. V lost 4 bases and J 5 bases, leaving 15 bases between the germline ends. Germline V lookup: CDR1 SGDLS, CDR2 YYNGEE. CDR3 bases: TGTGCCAGCAGCTCAGCCGGGGGCACGAATGAAAAACTGTTTTTT. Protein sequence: CASSSAGGTNEKLFF.

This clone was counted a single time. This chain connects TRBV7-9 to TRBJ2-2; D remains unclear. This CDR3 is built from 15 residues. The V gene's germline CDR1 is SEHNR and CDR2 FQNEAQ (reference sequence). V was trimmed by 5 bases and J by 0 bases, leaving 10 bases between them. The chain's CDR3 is CASSAKNANTGELFF. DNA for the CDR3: TGTGCCAGCAGCGCGAAAAACGCGAACACCGGGGAGCTGTTTTTT.

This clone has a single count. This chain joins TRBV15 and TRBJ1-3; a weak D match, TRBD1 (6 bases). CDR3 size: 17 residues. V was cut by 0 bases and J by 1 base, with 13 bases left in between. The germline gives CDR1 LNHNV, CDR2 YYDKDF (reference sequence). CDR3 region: CATSREGGKGSGNTIYF. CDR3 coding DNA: TGTGCCACCAGCAGAGAAGGGGGGAAGGGGTCTGGAAACACCATATATTTT.

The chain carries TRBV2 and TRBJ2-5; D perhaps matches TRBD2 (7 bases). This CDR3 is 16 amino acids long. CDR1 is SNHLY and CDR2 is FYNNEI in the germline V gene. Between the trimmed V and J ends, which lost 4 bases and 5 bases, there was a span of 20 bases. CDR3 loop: CASSAKGGGLRETQYF. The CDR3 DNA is TGTGCCAGCAGTGCCAAGGGGGGGGGCCTCAGGGAGACCCAGTACTTC.

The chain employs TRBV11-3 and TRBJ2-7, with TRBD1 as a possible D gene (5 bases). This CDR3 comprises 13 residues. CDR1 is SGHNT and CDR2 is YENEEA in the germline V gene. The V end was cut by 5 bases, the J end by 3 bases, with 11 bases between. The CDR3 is CASSPTGNYEQYF. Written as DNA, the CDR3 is TGTGCCAGCAGCCCTACAGGAAACTACGAGCAGTACTTC.

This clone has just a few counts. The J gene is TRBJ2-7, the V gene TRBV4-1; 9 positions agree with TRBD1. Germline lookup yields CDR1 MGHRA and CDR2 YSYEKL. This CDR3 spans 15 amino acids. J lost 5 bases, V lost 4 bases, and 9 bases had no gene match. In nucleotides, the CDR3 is TGCGCCAGCAGCCCGACCGGGACAGGGAGCCACGAGCAGTACTTC. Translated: CASSPTGTGSHEQYF.

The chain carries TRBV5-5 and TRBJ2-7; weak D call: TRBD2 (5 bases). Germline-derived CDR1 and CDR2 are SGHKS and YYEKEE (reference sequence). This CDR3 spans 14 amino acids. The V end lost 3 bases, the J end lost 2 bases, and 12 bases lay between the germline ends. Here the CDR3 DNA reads TGTGCCAGCAGCTCCCCATCCGGGACCTACGAGCAGTACTTC. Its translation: CASSSPSGTYEQYF. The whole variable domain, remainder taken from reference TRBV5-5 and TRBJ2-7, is DAGVTQSPTHLIKTRGQQVTLRCSPISGHKSVSWYQQVLGQGPQFIFQYYEKEERGRGNFPDRFSARQFPNYSSELNVNALLLGDSALYLCASSSPSGTYEQYFGPGTRLTVT.

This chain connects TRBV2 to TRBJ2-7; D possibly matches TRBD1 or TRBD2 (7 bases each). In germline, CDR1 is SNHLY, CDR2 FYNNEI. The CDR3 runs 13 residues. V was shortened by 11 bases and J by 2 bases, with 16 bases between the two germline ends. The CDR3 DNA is TGTGCCGTTCAGGGGGGGGCTACCTACGAGCAGTACTTC. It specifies CAVQGGATYEQYF.

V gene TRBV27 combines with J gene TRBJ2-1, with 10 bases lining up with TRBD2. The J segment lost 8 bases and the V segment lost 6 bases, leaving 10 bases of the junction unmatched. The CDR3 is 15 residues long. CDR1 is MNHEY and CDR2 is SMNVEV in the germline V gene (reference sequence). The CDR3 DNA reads TGTGCCAGCAGCTCTGAAGCGGGGGGGGCTGATGAGCAGTTCTTC. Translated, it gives CASSSEAGGADEQFF.

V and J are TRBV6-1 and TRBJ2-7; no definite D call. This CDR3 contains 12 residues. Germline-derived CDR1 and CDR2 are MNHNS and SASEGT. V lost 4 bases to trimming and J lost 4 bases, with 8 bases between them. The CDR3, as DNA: TGTGCCAGCAGTGGGGTGGCTTACGAGCAGTACTTC. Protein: CASSGVAYEQYF.